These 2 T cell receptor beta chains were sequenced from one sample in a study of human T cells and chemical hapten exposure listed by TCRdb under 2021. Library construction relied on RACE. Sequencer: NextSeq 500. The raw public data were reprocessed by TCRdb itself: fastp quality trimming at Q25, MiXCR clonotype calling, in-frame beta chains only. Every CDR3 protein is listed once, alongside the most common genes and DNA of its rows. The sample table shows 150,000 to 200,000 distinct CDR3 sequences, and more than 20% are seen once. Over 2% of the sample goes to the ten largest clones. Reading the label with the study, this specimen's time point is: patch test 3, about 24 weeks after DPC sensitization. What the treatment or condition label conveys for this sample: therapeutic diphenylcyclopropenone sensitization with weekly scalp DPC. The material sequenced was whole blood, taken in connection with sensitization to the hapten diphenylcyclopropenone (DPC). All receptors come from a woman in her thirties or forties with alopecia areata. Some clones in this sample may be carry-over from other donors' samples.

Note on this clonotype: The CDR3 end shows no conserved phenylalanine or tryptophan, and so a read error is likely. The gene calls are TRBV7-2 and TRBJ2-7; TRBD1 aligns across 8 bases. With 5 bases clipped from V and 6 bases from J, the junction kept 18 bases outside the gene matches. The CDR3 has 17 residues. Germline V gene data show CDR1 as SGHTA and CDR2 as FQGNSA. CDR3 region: CASSPKPKTGATSEQYS. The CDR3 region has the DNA TGTGCCAGCAGCCCTAAGCCAAAGACAGGGGCGACCTCCGAGCAGTACTCC.

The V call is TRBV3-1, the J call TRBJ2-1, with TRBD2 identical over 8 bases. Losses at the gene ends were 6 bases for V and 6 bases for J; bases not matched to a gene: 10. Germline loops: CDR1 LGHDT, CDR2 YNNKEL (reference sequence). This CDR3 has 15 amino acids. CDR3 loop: CASRPAGAQGNEQFF. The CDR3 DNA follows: TGTGCCAGCAGACCAGCGGGAGCTCAGGGCAATGAGCAGTTCTTC.